This passage covers 26 T cell receptor beta chains from one sample sequenced in a study of T cell repertoires in cytomegalovirus infection. TCRdb re-called the reads with MiXCR, one entry per CDR3 protein. The sample has 400,000 to 600,000 distinct CDR3 sequences; roughly 46% are singletons. These TCRs are of unknown antigen specificity. The sample was cultured PBMCs, taken from culture after CMV antigen stimulation. These receptors were taken from a human donor in good health (CMV status not recorded). Some clones in this sample may be carry-over from other donors' samples.

The sample holds a few counts of this clonotype. The chain combines TRBV7-2 with TRBJ2-2, with D possibly being TRBD2 (5 bases). V lost 5 bases to trimming and J lost 0 bases, with 10 bases between them. Per the germline V gene, CDR1 is SGHTA and CDR2 is FQGNSA. The CDR3 consists of 15 residues. DNA of the CDR3: TGTGCCAGCAGCCGGGGAGACGCGAACACCGGGGAGCTGTTTTTT. Translating gives CASSRGDANTGELFF.

The chain carries TRBV7-2 and TRBJ2-7; D remains ambiguous. Trimming pared 1 base from V and 6 bases from J, leaving 13 bases between. Germline V gene lookup returns CDR1 SGHTA and CDR2 FQGNSA. The CDR3 totals 14 residues. The CDR3 DNA is TGTGCCAGCAGCTTAGAGGTTGCCCCCCCCGAGCAGTACTTC. Protein: CASSLEVAPPEQYF.

This clonotype was observed a single time. This rearrangement joins TRBV6-6 to TRBJ1-5, with D uncertain. The length of the CDR3 is 14 residues. The germline V gene encodes CDR1 MNHNY and CDR2 SVGAGI (reference sequence). V was pared by 0 bases and J by 5 bases, with 8 bases between. CDR3 loop: CASSYSEDHQPQHF. The CDR3 bases are TGTGCCAGCAGTTACTCGGAGGATCATCAGCCCCAGCATTTT.

This clonotype was counted a few times. The J gene is TRBJ2-7, the V gene TRBV12-3 or TRBV12-4, with 8 bases fitting TRBD1. V gave up 5 bases and J gave up 3 bases; unmatched junction bases: 15. The CDR3 is made up of 17 amino acids. Here the CDR3 reads CASSGDRDTGGLYEQYF. The CDR3 DNA is TGTGCCAGCAGTGGTGACAGGGATACAGGGGGGCTCTACGAGCAGTACTTC.

The V gene is TRBV7-2, the J gene TRBJ1-1; no definite D call. The germline V gene encodes CDR1 SGHTA and CDR2 FQGNSA. Trimming pared 6 bases from V and 5 bases from J, leaving 16 bases between. CDR3 size: 14 residues. CDR3 nucleotides: TGTGCCAGCAGTTATCCCGGGAGGTTGACTGAAGCTTTCTTT. Amino acids: CASSYPGRLTEAFF.

Only a few counts were recorded for this clonotype. The chain combines TRBV7-8 with TRBJ2-7; 9 bases align to TRBD2. The CDR3 sequence is 15 residues long. Germline CDR1 SGHVS, CDR2 FQNEAQ. V shed 1 base and J 2 bases; nucleotides not matched to a gene: 3. The CDR3 DNA is TGTGCCAGCAGCTTAGAGGCGGGGGGGGCCTACGAGCAGTACTTC. The encoded protein is CASSLEAGGAYEQYF.

The V gene is TRBV7-2, the J gene TRBJ1-1; TRBD1 is a possible D gene (6 bases). Germline-derived CDR1 and CDR2 are SGHTA and FQGNSA. With 2 bases removed from V and 6 bases from J, the gap between germline ends came to 16 bases. The CDR3 length is 15 residues. In DNA, the CDR3 is TGTGCCAGCAGCTTACGGGGGCTGGGGCCCGCTGAAGCTTTCTTT. Amino acids: CASSLRGLGPAEAFF. The whole variable domain, filled in from reference TRBV7-2 and TRBJ1-1, reads GAGVSQSPSNKVTEKGKDVELRCDPISGHTALYWYRQSLGQGLEFLIYFQGNSAPDKSGLPSDRFSAERTGGSVSTLTIQRTQQEDSAVYLCASSLRGLGPAEAFFGQGTRLTVV.

This clonotype was counted a few times. The chain uses TRBV12-3 or TRBV12-4 and TRBJ2-1; D is undetermined. V lost 7 bases and J lost 4, with 14 bases in between. This CDR3 contains 14 residues. The CDR3 sequence is CASNHQAAYNEQFF. The CDR3 nucleotides are TGTGCCAGCAATCACCAGGCCGCATACAATGAGCAGTTCTTC.

As concerns this clonotype: The germline gene is not matched at one end of the junction; a read error may be the cause. The rearrangement links TRBV7-2 to TRBJ2-3; a possible D gene is TRBD2 (6 bases). Germline V CDR1 and CDR2: SGHTA, FQGNSA. This CDR3 is built from 14 residues. CDR3 DNA sequence: TGTGCCAGCAGCCTGGGAGGCCTCACAGATACGCAGTGTTTT. It codes for CASSLGGLTDTQCF.

The rearrangement joins TRBV7-6 to TRBJ1-2, with D perhaps matching TRBD1 (6 bases). Trimming stripped 5 bases from V and 8 bases from J, with 18 bases between. Per the germline V gene, CDR1 is SGHVS and CDR2 is FNYEAQ. This CDR3 region has 14 residues. The CDR3 region has the DNA TGTGCCAGCAGCCCTCGCGAGGGGGGAGGCGGCTACACCTTC. Amino acid sequence: CASSPREGGGGYTF. Complete variable domain (other parts from reference TRBV7-6 and TRBJ1-2): GAGVSQSPRYKVTKRGQDVALRCDPISGHVSLYWYRQALGQGPEFLTYFNYEAQQDKSGLPNDRFSAERPEGSISTLTIQRTEQRDSAMYRCASSPREGGGGYTFGSGTRLTVV.

This clonotype showed up just a few times. J is TRBJ1-6 and V is TRBV6-6; D gene uncertain. V lost 10 bases, J lost 3 bases, and 10 bases lay in between. The CDR3 has 13 amino acids. Germline V gene lookup returns CDR1 MNHNY and CDR2 SVGAGI (reference sequence). The CDR3 sequence: CATRTDYNSPLHF. In DNA, the CDR3 is TGTGCCACCCGGACTGACTATAATTCACCCCTCCACTTT.

This clonotype was seen only once. This rearrangement joins TRBV19 to TRBJ2-3, with TRBD2 matching 7 bases. V trimming: 6 bases; J trimming: 2 bases; junction bases outside the gene matches: 14. The CDR3 covers 17 residues. Per germline, CDR1 LNHDA and CDR2 SQIVND (reference sequence). The CDR3 is CASRTLGGSGYTDTQYF. The CDR3 DNA is TGTGCCAGTAGAACACTTGGGGGTAGCGGGTACACAGATACGCAGTATTTT.

This clonotype was counted between two and nine times. V and J are TRBV7-2 and TRBJ1-4, with D uncertain. Germline CDR1 and CDR2: SGHTA and FQGNSA. Trimming took 6 bases from V and 5 from J, leaving 13 bases between them. CDR3 length: 14 residues. The CDR3 DNA follows: TGTGCCAGCAGTCCCCACGGAGGGAATGAAAAACTGTTTTTT. Its protein is CASSPHGGNEKLFF. Combining the CDR3 with reference TRBV7-2 and TRBJ1-4 gives the whole variable domain GAGVSQSPSNKVTEKGKDVELRCDPISGHTALYWYRQSLGQGLEFLIYFQGNSAPDKSGLPSDRFSAERTGGSVSTLTIQRTQQEDSAVYLCASSPHGGNEKLFFGSGTQLSVL.

The rearrangement joins TRBV18 to TRBJ2-7; D gene ambiguous. The CDR3 has 14 residues. Germline V CDR1 and CDR2: KGHSH, LQKENI. The ends were cut back, 5 bases at V and 4 bases at J, with 15 bases in the middle. CDR3 nucleotide sequence: TGTGCCAGCTCAGAAAATAGGATGGGGTACGAGCAGTACTTC. It yields the protein CASSENRMGYEQYF.

A few counts support this clonotype. The chain has TRBV7-2 and TRBJ2-5; possible D gene TRBD2, 6 bases. CDR3 length: 16 amino acids. Trimming left V 3 bases short and J 5 bases short, with 19 bases between. Germline values: CDR1 SGHTA, CDR2 FQGNSA. CDR3 in DNA: TGTGCCAGCAGCTTCCCCGGGACTCCAACGTTTGAGACCCAGTACTTC. It specifies CASSFPGTPTFETQYF.

The V call is TRBV2, the J call TRBJ1-5, with TRBD1 as a possible D gene (5 bases). The CDR3 length is 14 residues. Germline V gene data show CDR1 as SNHLY and CDR2 as FYNNEI. V lost 4 bases and J 3 bases, leaving 10 bases between the germline ends. The CDR3 bases are TGTGCCAGCAGTGCCCAGGGCCTCAATCAGCCCCAGCATTTT. Its translation: CASSAQGLNQPQHF.

This CDR3 is CASTAPGGPSFF. CDR3 in DNA: TGTGCCAGCACCGCCCCGGGGGGTCCGTCTTTCTTT. The chain couples TRBV7-9 to TRBJ1-1, with D possibly matching TRBD1 (5 bases). Between the trimmed V and J ends, which lost 7 bases and 12 bases, there was a span of 18 bases. The CDR3 sequence is 12 residues long. Germline V gene data show CDR1 as SEHNR and CDR2 as FQNEAQ (reference sequence).

The rearrangement uses TRBV20-1 and TRBJ2-7, with TRBD2 matching over 15 bases. This CDR3 comprises 15 residues. With 1 base clipped from V and 9 bases from J, the junction kept 7 bases outside the gene matches. Germline assignment: CDR1 DFQATT and CDR2 SNEGSKA (reference sequence). The CDR3 is CSARVPGLAGGVQYF. The CDR3 region has the DNA TGCAGTGCTAGAGTTCCGGGACTAGCGGGAGGCGTGCAGTACTTC.

This clonotype came up a few times. The chain employs TRBV6-2 or TRBV6-3 and TRBJ2-2, with D perhaps matching TRBD2 (7 bases). V was shortened by 5 bases and J by 6 bases, with 19 bases between the two germline ends. Per germline, CDR1 MNHEY and CDR2 SVGEGT. CDR3 length: 16 amino acids. CDR3 sequence reads: CASSTRAGAISGELFF. The CDR3, as DNA: TGTGCCAGCAGTACCCGGGCGGGGGCCATCTCCGGGGAGCTGTTTTTT.

This clonotype was seen only a few times. The CDR3 DNA follows: TGCGCCAGCAGCCAAGCCCCCAGAGGCGATGAGCAGTTCTTC. Translation gives CASSQAPRGDEQFF. This chain joins TRBV4-3 and TRBJ2-1, with D unclear. V lost 1 base, J lost 8 bases, and 12 bases lay in between. The CDR3 covers 14 residues. Looked up from germline, CDR1 is LGHNA and CDR2 is YSLEER.

In this sample, this clonotype turned up a few times. The rearrangement uses TRBV7-2 and TRBJ2-1; D may be TRBD1 or TRBD2 (7 bases each). CDR3 length: 15 amino acids. Germline CDR1 SGHTA, CDR2 FQGNSA. V gave up 3 bases and J gave up 8 bases, with 17 bases separating them. The CDR3 here is CASSLNRGGVDEQFF. DNA of the CDR3: TGTGCCAGCAGCTTGAACAGGGGAGGGGTCGATGAGCAGTTCTTC.

The sample holds a few counts of this clonotype. The V call is TRBV7-2, the J call TRBJ2-5, with no clear D. This CDR3 region has 13 residues. V dropped 7 bases and J dropped 2 bases, with 11 bases sitting between them. CDR1 and CDR2 from the germline V gene are SGHTA and FQGNSA. The CDR3 DNA is TGTGCCAGCAACCGTCAGGCGCAAGAGACCCAGTACTTC. It codes for CASNRQAQETQYF.

The genes are TRBV10-2 and TRBJ2-1; TRBD2 matches 10 bases. The length of the CDR3 is 14 residues. In germline, CDR1 is WSHSY, CDR2 SAAADI. V lost 3 bases to trimming and J lost 8 bases; unmatched junction nucleotides: 4. The CDR3 sequence is CASSEAGGPDEQFF. CDR3 coding DNA: TGCGCCAGCAGTGAAGCGGGAGGGCCGGATGAGCAGTTCTTC.

The J gene is TRBJ2-2, the V gene TRBV27, with D perhaps TRBD1 (5 bases). The CDR3 sequence is 13 residues long. The V gene lost 5 bases and the J gene lost 1 base, with 5 bases spanning the gap. Germline-derived CDR1 and CDR2 are MNHEY and SMNVEV (reference sequence). CDR3 loop: CASSQGNTGELFF. CDR3 coding DNA: TGTGCCAGCAGTCAGGGGAACACCGGGGAGCTGTTTTTT.

The CDR3 DNA follows: TGTGCCAGCAGTGAAAAGAACACTGAAGCTTTCTTT. This translates into CASSEKNTEAFF. The genes are TRBV25-1 and TRBJ1-1; D ambiguous. The germline V gene encodes CDR1 MGHDK and CDR2 SYGVNS. CDR3 size: 12 residues. The germline V and J ends were trimmed by 2 bases and 1 base, with 2 bases remaining between them. Complete variable domain (other parts from reference TRBV25-1 and TRBJ1-1): EADIYQTPRYLVIGTGKKITLECSQTMGHDKMYWYQQDPGMELHLIHYSYGVNSTEKGDLSSESTVSRIRTEHFPLTLESARPSHTSQYLCASSEKNTEAFFGQGTRLTVV.

This clonotype came up a few times. DNA of the CDR3: TGCAGTGCTAGAGATGTCCAGAGGGGCACTGAAGCTTTCTTT. Encoded protein: CSARDVQRGTEAFF. V gene TRBV20-1 combines with J gene TRBJ1-1; possibly TRBD1 for D (5 bases). Germline V gene lookup returns CDR1 DFQATT and CDR2 SNEGSKA (reference sequence). This CDR3 has 14 amino acids. V was shortened by 0 bases and J by 4 bases, with 12 bases between the two germline ends.